What follows describes a single T cell receptor (beta chain). The antigen remains unidentified. The data are from a study of cytomegalovirus exposure and HLA in healthy donors. Across the study: Of several hundred genotyped donors, about 81% clustered with self-reported Caucasian donors.

Study-level points and caveats: Confirmation in vitro established that a few CMV-associated chains were specific for CMV antigens. Later on, a genetic analysis was performed. It linked a missense variant in DCLRE1C with V- and J-gene trimming of TCR beta.

This CDR3 comprises 14 residues. Germline V lookup: CDR1 SQVTM, CDR2 ANQGSEA. V lost 6 bases and J lost 0, with 14 bases in between. PCR was performed using 60 Vbeta and 13 Jbeta primers. Profiling relied on immunoSEQ multiplex PCR, and the TCRdb table lists in-frame clones only, not all of them. The sample lists around 150,000 clones, approximately 76% occurring once. The sample consisted of PBMCs. The source is a man in his 60s in good health and CMV-seronegative. The chain employs TRBV29-1 and TRBJ1-1, with D perhaps matching TRBD1 (5 bases). The CDR3 here is CSVDVGGVNTEAFF. The CDR3 DNA reads TGCAGCGTCGACGTGGGGGGAGTGAACACTGAAGCTTTCTTT.